The 28 T cell receptor beta chains below all came from one sample that was sequenced in a study of shared clonotypes between healthy human individuals (dated by TCRdb to 2018 to 2020). Library preparation was by the immunoSEQ multiplex PCR assay. TCRdb holds this immuneACCESS table with in-frame rearrangements only. Some clones are missing; in checked studies, unresolved V genes explain under half, and the rest has no known cause. This sample gives 850,000 to 1,200,000 clones in total; around 74% of them show up just once. The top ten clones comprise 1.4% to 1.5% of the sample. The material sequenced was memory CD4+ T cells sorted from blood. The sample's cell subset or site label, in plain terms: CD45RA-negative fraction. The source of these receptors is a man aged 18 to 35 in good health.

The chain uses TRBV10-1 and TRBJ2-3, with D possibly TRBD2 on 6 matching bases. CDR3 size: 16 residues. Deletions cut 6 bases from V and 2 bases from J, with 18 bases between. Germline V gene data show CDR1 as WNHNN and CDR2 as SYGVQD (reference sequence). CDR3 protein: CASRAGAGQLTDTQYF. The CDR3 DNA reads TGCGCCAGCAGGGCCGGAGCGGGCCAACTCACAGATACGCAGTATTTT.

This chain joins TRBV9 and TRBJ2-3; 9 bases agree with TRBD2. J gave up 1 base and V 4 bases, and 4 bases lay outside the gene matches. Germline CDR1 is SGDLS and CDR2 is YYNGEE. The CDR3 has 15 residues. CDR3 nucleotides: TGTGCCAGCAGCAGGCGGGAGGGGGGCACAGATACGCAGTATTTT. It codes for CASSRREGGTDTQYF.

Only a few counts were recorded for this clone. The rearrangement joins TRBV7-2 to TRBJ1-4; 11 bases are shared with TRBD1. Germline V gene data show CDR1 as SGHTA and CDR2 as FQGNSA. The CDR3 is 18 amino acids. V lost 4 bases, J lost 0 bases, and 7 bases stayed unmatched. In DNA, the CDR3 is TGTGCCAGCAGCTCGGGGACAGGGGGTTCGACAACTAATGAAAAACTGTTTTTT. It encodes CASSSGTGGSTTNEKLFF.

The genes are TRBV11-2 and TRBJ2-7; 9 positions agree with TRBD2. Trimming took 3 bases from V and 3 from J; bases not matched to a gene: 6. Germline V gene lookup returns CDR1 SGHAT and CDR2 FQNNGV. The CDR3 has 15 amino acids. CDR3 amino acids: CASSFVETSGYEQYF. In DNA, the CDR3 is TGTGCCAGCAGCTTCGTAGAGACTAGCGGCTACGAGCAGTACTTC.

This chain joins TRBV29-1 and TRBJ1-2; unclear D gene. The CDR3 is made up of 11 amino acids. V was shortened by 6 bases and J by 3 bases, with 8 bases between the two germline ends. Per germline, CDR1 SQVTM and CDR2 ANQGSEA. The CDR3 here is CSVTGDYGYTF. As DNA, the CDR3 is TGCAGCGTCACGGGAGACTATGGCTACACCTTC.

This clone appeared many times. Other nucleotide sequences in the sample specify the same CDR3. The chain combines TRBV19 with TRBJ2-5; 9 bases are shared with TRBD2. The length of the CDR3 is 14 residues. The trim removed 3 bases at V and 3 bases at J, leaving 2 bases unmatched. Germline V lookup: CDR1 LNHDA, CDR2 SQIVND (reference sequence). CDR3 DNA: TGTGCCAGTAGTATTAGACTAGCGGAAGAGACCCAGTACTTC. Translating gives CASSIRLAEETQYF. Full variable domain (rest looked up from reference TRBV19 and TRBJ2-5): DGGITQSPKYLFRKEGQNVTLSCEQNLNHDAMYWYRQDPGQGLRLIYYSQIVNDFQKGDIAEGYSVSREKKESFPLTVTSAQKNPTAFYLCASSIRLAEETQYFGPGTRLLVL.

This clone was counted once. The chain joins TRBV7-2 to TRBJ2-2, with D possibly TRBD2 on 6 matching bases. CDR3 size: 13 residues. The germline CDR1 and CDR2 sequences are SGHTA and FQGNSA. Between the trimmed V and J ends, which lost 1 base and 15 bases, there was a span of 15 bases. The CDR3 sequence is CASSLVSAGGLFF. For the CDR3, the DNA is TGTGCCAGCAGCTTAGTGAGCGCTGGGGGGTTGTTTTTT.

This clone was recorded at least ten times. This chain links TRBV30 with TRBJ2-7; possibly TRBD1 for D (6 bases). CDR1 and CDR2 (germline): GTSNPN, SVGIG (reference sequence). Trimming took off 0 bases at V and 6 bases at J, with 21 bases between the two ends. The CDR3 has 16 amino acids. The CDR3 region is CAWSVNPLGRGPEQYF. The CDR3 DNA follows: TGTGCCTGGAGTGTAAATCCCCTCGGCAGGGGCCCCGAGCAGTACTTC.

This clone was counted between two and nine times. This chain joins TRBV7-9 and TRBJ2-7, with D maybe TRBD2 (6 bases). This CDR3 region has 13 residues. Per germline, CDR1 SEHNR and CDR2 FQNEAQ (reference sequence). V was trimmed by 7 bases and J by 5 bases, leaving 15 bases between them. CDR3 bases: TGTGCCAGCAAACACGGGAGTCGAAACGAGCAGTACTTC. It encodes CASKHGSRNEQYF.

This chain links TRBV6-1 with TRBJ2-2; D might be TRBD1 or TRBD2, each matching 5 bases. CDR1 MNHNS and CDR2 SASEGT come from the germline V gene. V dropped 7 bases and J dropped 6 bases, with 15 bases sitting between them. The CDR3 contains 14 residues. The CDR3 spells CASNRGERAGELFF. CDR3 nucleotide sequence: TGTGCCAGCAATCGAGGGGAGAGGGCCGGGGAGCTGTTTTTT.

The sample holds one count of this clone. The V gene is TRBV14, the J gene TRBJ2-5; possibly TRBD1 for D (5 bases). Looked up from germline, CDR1 is SGHDN and CDR2 is FVKESK. V lost 7 bases and J lost 3, with 12 bases in between. The CDR3 is 13 residues long. This CDR3 is CASNTQEKETQYF. The CDR3 nucleotides are TGTGCCAGCAACACACAGGAAAAAGAGACCCAGTACTTC.

This clone was detected a few times. This chain connects TRBV6-5 to TRBJ2-7; weak D call: TRBD2 (6 bases). Germline values: CDR1 MNHEY, CDR2 SVGAGI. This CDR3 contains 14 residues. V gave up 6 bases and J gave up 0 bases, with 12 bases separating them. CDR3 protein: CASSWGTSSYEQYF. In nucleotides, the CDR3 is TGTGCCAGCAGCTGGGGGACTTCCTCCTACGAGCAGTACTTC.

This clone showed up just a few times. The chain joins TRBV5-6 to TRBJ1-2; D unresolved. There are 14 residues in the CDR3. V lost 2 bases and J lost 1, with 9 bases in between. Germline CDR1 reads SGHDT; CDR2 reads YYEEEE. The CDR3 loop is CASSLRQNNYGYTF. Here the CDR3 DNA reads TGTGCCAGCAGCTTACGACAAAATAACTATGGCTACACCTTC.

The gene calls are TRBV5-6 and TRBJ2-1; D gene ambiguous. V lost 3 bases, J lost 13 bases, and 14 bases lay in between. The germline V gene encodes CDR1 SGHDT and CDR2 YYEEEE. The CDR3 contains 12 residues. The CDR3, as DNA: TGTGCCAGCAGCTGGGTGGAGAACGTTCAGTTCTTC. Translated: CASSWVENVQFF.

This chain connects TRBV7-6 to TRBJ2-5; no reliable D call. V was trimmed by 5 bases and J by 1 base, leaving 11 bases between them. The CDR3 runs to 14 residues. Germline values: CDR1 SGHVS, CDR2 FNYEAQ. CDR3 DNA: TGTGCCAGCAGCCTCCGAACAACCCAAGAGACCCAGTACTTC. Residues: CASSLRTTQETQYF.

Of note for this clone: A much larger clone differs from this one at a single base, so this may be a read error. Other nucleotide sequences in the sample specify the same CDR3. This sequence joins TRBV7-2 and TRBJ1-6; 8 nucleotides agree with TRBD1. The CDR3 spans 14 residues. The germline V gene has CDR1 SGHTA and CDR2 FQGNSA. V gave up 5 bases and J gave up 5 bases; unmatched junction bases: 2. CDR3 DNA: TGTGCCAGCAGCCTACAGGGGGATAATTCACCCCTCCACTTT. The encoded protein is CASSLQGDNSPLHF. Full variable domain (missing parts from reference TRBV7-2 and TRBJ1-6): GAGVSQSPSNKVTEKGKDVELRCDPISGHTALYWYRQSLGQGLEFLIYFQGNSAPDKSGLPSDRFSAERTGGSVSTLTIQRTQQEDSAVYLCASSLQGDNSPLHFGNGTRLTVT.

The J gene is TRBJ2-5, the V gene TRBV4-2; 9 nucleotides line up with TRBD2. Germline values: CDR1 LGHNA, CDR2 YNFKEQ. The CDR3 runs 15 residues. With V trimmed by 4 bases and J by 5 bases, 8 bases remained unmatched. As DNA, the CDR3 is TGTGCCAGCAGCCTTCAGGGCGGGGGGGTCGAGACCCAGTACTTC. It translates to CASSLQGGGVETQYF.

The rearrangement links TRBV27 to TRBJ2-1; D is tentatively TRBD1 or TRBD2 (5 bases each). The germline CDR1 and CDR2 sequences are MNHEY and SMNVEV (reference sequence). CDR3 length: 15 residues. The V and J ends lost 5 bases and 6 bases respectively, with 17 bases between them. CDR3 bases: TGTGCCAGCAGTATCCGGGACGGAGATACCAATGAGCAGTTCTTC. This translates into CASSIRDGDTNEQFF.

The genes are TRBV29-1 and TRBJ1-2; possibly TRBD1 for D (5 bases). Trimming took off 0 bases at V and 7 bases at J, with 9 bases between the two ends. The CDR3 is 12 amino acids. The germline V gene encodes CDR1 SQVTM and CDR2 ANQGSEA. CDR3 residues: CSVEEGRGGYTF. Here the CDR3 DNA reads TGCAGCGTTGAAGAGGGGCGCGGTGGCTACACCTTC.

V usage is TRBV9 and J usage is TRBJ2-2, with 9 bases lining up with TRBD2. The CDR3 has 14 amino acids. The germline gives CDR1 SGDLS, CDR2 YYNGEE. Germline trimming cut 3 bases from V and 11 bases from J; bases unmatched to any gene: 8. The CDR3 loop reads CASSDGGRGRELFF. DNA of the CDR3: TGTGCCAGCAGCGACGGCGGGAGGGGCCGCGAGCTGTTTTTT.

V gene TRBV28 combines with J gene TRBJ1-4; tentative D call: TRBD1 (6 bases). The V gene lost 6 bases and the J gene lost 5 bases, with 16 bases spanning the gap. Germline assignment: CDR1 MDHEN and CDR2 SYDVKM. This CDR3 has 15 residues. CDR3 in DNA: TGTGCCAGCAGCCCAGACAGGAAAGGCAATGAAAAACTGTTTTTT. Translation gives CASSPDRKGNEKLFF.

This chain links TRBV5-6 with TRBJ1-6; 9 positions match TRBD1. J was trimmed by 13 bases and V by 4 bases; bases with no gene match: 9. Germline CDR1 is SGHDT and CDR2 is YYEEEE. This CDR3 is 14 amino acids long. CDR3 residues: CASSANRGRSPLHF. The CDR3 DNA sequence: TGTGCCAGCAGCGCTAACAGGGGGCGCAGTCCCCTCCACTTT.

Many counts were recorded for this clone. The genes are TRBV28 and TRBJ1-6; D perhaps matches TRBD1 (6 bases). The germline V and J ends were trimmed by 6 bases and 9 bases, with 15 bases remaining between them. The CDR3 sequence is 14 residues long. Per germline, CDR1 MDHEN and CDR2 SYDVKM. The CDR3 loop reads CASRISGAGSPLHF. The CDR3 coding sequence is TGTGCCAGCAGAATTTCGGGGGCAGGTTCACCCCTCCACTTT.

The chain employs TRBV5-8 and TRBJ2-3; TRBD1 aligns across 11 bases. CDR3 length: 16 amino acids. The germline V gene has CDR1 SGHTS and CDR2 YDEGEE. J gave up 4 bases and V 7 bases, and 11 bases lay outside the gene matches. CDR3 region: CASAPGTGGLSDTQYF. DNA for the CDR3: TGTGCCAGCGCGCCGGGGACAGGGGGTCTTTCAGATACGCAGTATTTT.

The chain has TRBV5-1 and TRBJ2-5; 9 positions match TRBD1. The CDR3 consists of 15 residues. Trimming at V came to 2 bases and at J to 4 bases, leaving 6 bases not matched to a gene. Germline values: CDR1 SGHRS, CDR2 YFSETQ. The CDR3 region has the DNA TGCGCCAGCAGCTTAAGGACAGGGGCTACAGAGACCCAGTACTTC. Its protein is CASSLRTGATETQYF.

This rearrangement joins TRBV6-5 to TRBJ2-1, with TRBD2 matching over 7 bases. This CDR3 contains 16 residues. V gave up 0 bases and J gave up 3 bases; unmatched junction bases: 5. CDR1 and CDR2 from the germline V gene are MNHEY and SVGAGI. The CDR3 protein is CASSYSSGKSYNEQFF. The DNA of the CDR3 is TGTGCCAGCAGTTACTCGAGCGGGAAGAGCTACAATGAGCAGTTCTTC.

The chain recombines TRBV25-1 with TRBJ2-5; TRBD1 matches at 9 bases. CDR1 is MGHDK, CDR2 SYGVNS, per germline. CDR3 length: 16 amino acids. Germline trimming cut 4 bases from V and 2 bases from J; bases unmatched to any gene: 8. This CDR3 is CASSALGTGLQETQYF. The CDR3 coding sequence is TGTGCCAGCAGTGCCTTAGGGACAGGGCTGCAAGAGACCCAGTACTTC.

V usage is TRBV11-2 and J usage is TRBJ2-6; no reliable D call. Looked up from germline, CDR1 is SGHAT and CDR2 is FQNNGV. The CDR3 runs to 15 residues. Trimming took 3 bases from V and 0 from J, leaving 6 bases between them. CDR3 amino acids: CASSFQISGANVLTF. CDR3 DNA sequence: TGTGCCAGCAGCTTCCAAATCTCTGGGGCCAACGTCCTGACTTTC.